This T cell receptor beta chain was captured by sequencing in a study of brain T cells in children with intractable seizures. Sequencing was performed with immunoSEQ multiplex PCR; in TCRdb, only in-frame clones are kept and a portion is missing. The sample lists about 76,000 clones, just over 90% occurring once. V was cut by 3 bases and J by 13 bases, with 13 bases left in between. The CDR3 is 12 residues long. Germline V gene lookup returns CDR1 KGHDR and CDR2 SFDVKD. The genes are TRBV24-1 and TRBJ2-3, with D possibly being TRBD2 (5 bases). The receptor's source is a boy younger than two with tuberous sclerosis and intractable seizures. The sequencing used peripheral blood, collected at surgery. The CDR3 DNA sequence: TGTGCCACCAGTGATCTTTCCTCGGGAAAGTATTTT. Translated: CATSDLSSGKYF.